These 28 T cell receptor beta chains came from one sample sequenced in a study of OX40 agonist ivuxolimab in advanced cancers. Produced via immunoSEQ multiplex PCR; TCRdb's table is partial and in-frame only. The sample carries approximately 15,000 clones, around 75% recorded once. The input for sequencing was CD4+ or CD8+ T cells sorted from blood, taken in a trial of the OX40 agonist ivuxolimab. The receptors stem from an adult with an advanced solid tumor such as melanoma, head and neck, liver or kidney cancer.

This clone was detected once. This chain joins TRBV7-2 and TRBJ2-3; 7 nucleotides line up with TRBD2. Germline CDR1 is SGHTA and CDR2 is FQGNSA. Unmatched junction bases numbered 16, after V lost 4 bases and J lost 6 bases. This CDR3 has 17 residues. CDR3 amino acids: CASSSWGDGGSGDTQYF. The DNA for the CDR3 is TGTGCCAGCAGCTCTTGGGGTGACGGGGGGAGTGGGGATACGCAGTATTTT. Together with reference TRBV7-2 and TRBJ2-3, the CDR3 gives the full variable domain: GAGVSQSPSNKVTEKGKDVELRCDPISGHTALYWYRQSLGQGLEFLIYFQGNSAPDKSGLPSDRFSAERTGGSVSTLTIQRTQQEDSAVYLCASSSWGDGGSGDTQYFGPGTRLTVL.

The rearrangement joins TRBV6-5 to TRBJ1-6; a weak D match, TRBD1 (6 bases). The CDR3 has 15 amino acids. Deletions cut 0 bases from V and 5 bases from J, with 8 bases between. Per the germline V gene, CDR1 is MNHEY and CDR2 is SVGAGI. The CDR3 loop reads CASSYSAGDNSPLHF. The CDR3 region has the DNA TGTGCCAGCAGTTACTCGGCAGGGGATAATTCACCCCTCCACTTT.

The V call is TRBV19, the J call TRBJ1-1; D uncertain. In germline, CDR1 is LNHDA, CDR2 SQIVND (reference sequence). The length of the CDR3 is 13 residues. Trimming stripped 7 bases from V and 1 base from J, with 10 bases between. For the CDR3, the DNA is TGTGCCAGTATGGCCAGTTGGAACACTGAAGCTTTCTTT. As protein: CASMASWNTEAFF.

The CDR3 sequence is CASSAAMGLVGNEQFF. The CDR3 region has the DNA TGTGCCAGCAGTGCAGCCATGGGACTAGTTGGGAATGAGCAGTTCTTC. The chain carries TRBV6-1 and TRBJ2-1, with 8 bases matching TRBD2. The V gene's germline CDR1 is MNHNS and CDR2 SASEGT. V lost 4 bases, J lost 7 bases, and 12 bases stayed unmatched. The CDR3 runs to 16 residues.

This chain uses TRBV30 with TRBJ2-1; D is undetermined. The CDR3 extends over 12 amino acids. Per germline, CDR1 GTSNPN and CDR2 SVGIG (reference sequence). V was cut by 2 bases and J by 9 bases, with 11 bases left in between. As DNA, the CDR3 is TGTGCCTGGAGTTACGACCACGCTGAGCAGTTCTTC. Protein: CAWSYDHAEQFF.

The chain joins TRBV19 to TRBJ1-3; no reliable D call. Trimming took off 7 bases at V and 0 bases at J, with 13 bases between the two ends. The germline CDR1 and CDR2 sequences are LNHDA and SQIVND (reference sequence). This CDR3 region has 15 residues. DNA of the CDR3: TGTGCCAGTATGCCAGGTTCTTTCTCTGGAAACACCATATATTTT. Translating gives CASMPGSFSGNTIYF.

The CDR3 DNA reads as TGTGCCAGCAGCTTATACCTAGCGGGGACCTACGAGCAGTACTTC. Translated, it gives CASSLYLAGTYEQYF. This chain joins TRBV7-2 and TRBJ2-7; 9 bases fit TRBD2. The CDR3 is made up of 15 amino acids. Per germline, CDR1 SGHTA and CDR2 FQGNSA. Germline trimming cut 2 bases from V and 2 bases from J; bases unmatched to any gene: 4.

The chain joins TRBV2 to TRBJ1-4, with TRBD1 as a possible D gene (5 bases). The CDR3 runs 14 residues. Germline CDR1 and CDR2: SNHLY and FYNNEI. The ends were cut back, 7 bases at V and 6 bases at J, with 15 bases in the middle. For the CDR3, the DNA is TGTGCCAGCACAACGGGCAGGGTCGATGAAAAACTGTTTTTT. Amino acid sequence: CASTTGRVDEKLFF.

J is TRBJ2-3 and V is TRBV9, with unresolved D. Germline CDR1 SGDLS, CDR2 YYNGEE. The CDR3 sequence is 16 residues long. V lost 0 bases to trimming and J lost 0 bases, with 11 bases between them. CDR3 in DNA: TGTGCCAGCAGCGTAGAGGGTAGCACTAGCACAGATACGCAGTATTTT. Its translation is CASSVEGSTSTDTQYF. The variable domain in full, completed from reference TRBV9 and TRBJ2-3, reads DSGVTQTPKHLITATGQRVTLRCSPRSGDLSVYWYQQSLDQGLQFLIQYYNGEERAKGNILERFSAQQFPDLHSELNLSSLELGDSALYFCASSVEGSTSTDTQYFGPGTRLTVL.

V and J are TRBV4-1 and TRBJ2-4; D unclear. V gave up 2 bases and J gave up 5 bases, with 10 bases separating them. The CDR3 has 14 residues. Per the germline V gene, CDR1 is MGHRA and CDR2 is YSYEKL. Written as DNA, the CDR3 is TGCGCCAGCAGCCAACTAGGGTCCGAAAACATTCAGTACTTC. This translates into CASSQLGSENIQYF.

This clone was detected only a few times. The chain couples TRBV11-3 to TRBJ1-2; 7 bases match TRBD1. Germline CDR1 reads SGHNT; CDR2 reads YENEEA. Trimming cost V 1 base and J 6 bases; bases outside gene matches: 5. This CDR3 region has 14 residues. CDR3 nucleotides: TGTGCCAGCAGCTTAGGTGACAGGGATAATGGCTACACCTTC. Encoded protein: CASSLGDRDNGYTF.

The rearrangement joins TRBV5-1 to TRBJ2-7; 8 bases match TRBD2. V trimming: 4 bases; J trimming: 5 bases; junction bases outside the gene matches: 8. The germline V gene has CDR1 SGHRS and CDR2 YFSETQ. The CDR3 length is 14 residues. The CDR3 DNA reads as TGCGCCAGCAGCGGCCCCGGGAGGGCCAACGAGCAGTACTTC. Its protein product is CASSGPGRANEQYF.

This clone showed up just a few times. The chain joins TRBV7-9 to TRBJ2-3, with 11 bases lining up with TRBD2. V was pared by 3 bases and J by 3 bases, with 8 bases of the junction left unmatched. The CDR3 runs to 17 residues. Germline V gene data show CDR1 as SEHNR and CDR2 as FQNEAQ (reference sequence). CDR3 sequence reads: CASSFVGLAVGTDTQYF. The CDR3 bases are TGTGCCAGCAGCTTCGTGGGACTAGCGGTCGGGACAGATACGCAGTATTTT.

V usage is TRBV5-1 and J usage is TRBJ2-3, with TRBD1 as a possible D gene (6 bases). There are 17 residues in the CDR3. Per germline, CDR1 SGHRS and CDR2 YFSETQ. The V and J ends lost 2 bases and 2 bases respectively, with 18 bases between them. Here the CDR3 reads CASSLQGGGLVTDTQYF. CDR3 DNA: TGCGCCAGCAGCTTACAGGGTGGTGGACTCGTCACAGATACGCAGTATTTT.

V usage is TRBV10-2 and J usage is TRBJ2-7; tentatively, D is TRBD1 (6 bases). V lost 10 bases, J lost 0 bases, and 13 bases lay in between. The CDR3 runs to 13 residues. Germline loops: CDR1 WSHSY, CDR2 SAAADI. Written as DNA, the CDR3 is TGCGCCAAAAAACGGGACAACTCCTACGAGCAGTACTTC. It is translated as CAKKRDNSYEQYF.

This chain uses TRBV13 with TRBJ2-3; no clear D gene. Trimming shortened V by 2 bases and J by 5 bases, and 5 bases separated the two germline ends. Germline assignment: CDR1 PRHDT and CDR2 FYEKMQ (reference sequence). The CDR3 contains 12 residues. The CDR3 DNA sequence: TGTGCCAGCAGCTTAAAGGAAGATACGCAGTATTTT. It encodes CASSLKEDTQYF.

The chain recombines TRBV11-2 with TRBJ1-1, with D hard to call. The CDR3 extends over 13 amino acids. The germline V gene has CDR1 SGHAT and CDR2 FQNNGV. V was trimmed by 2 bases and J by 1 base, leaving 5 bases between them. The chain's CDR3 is CASSLLGNTEAFF. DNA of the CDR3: TGTGCCAGCAGCTTATTAGGGAACACTGAAGCTTTCTTT.

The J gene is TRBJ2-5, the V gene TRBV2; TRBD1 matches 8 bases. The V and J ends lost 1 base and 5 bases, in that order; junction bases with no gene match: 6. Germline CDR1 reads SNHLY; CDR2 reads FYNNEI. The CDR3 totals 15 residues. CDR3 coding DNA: TGTGCCAGCAGTGAAGAGGACAGGGCAGGGGAGACCCAGTACTTC. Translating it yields CASSEEDRAGETQYF.

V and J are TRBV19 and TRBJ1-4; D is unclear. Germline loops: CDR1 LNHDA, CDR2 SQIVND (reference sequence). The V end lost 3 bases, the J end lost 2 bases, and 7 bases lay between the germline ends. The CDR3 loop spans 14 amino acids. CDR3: CASSILGTNEKLFF. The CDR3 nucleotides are TGTGCCAGTAGTATCTTGGGGACTAATGAAAAACTGTTTTTT.

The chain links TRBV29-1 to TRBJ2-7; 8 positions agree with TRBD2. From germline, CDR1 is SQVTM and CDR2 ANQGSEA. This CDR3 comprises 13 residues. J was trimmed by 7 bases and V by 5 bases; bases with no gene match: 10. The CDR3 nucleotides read TGCAGCGTTATGGCGGGAGGTACTGGGGAGCAGTACTTC. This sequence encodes CSVMAGGTGEQYF.

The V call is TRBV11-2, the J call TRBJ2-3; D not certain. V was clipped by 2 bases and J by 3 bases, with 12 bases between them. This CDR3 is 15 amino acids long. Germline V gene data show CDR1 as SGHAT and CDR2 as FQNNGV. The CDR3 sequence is CASSLLASLTDTQYF. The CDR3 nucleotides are TGTGCCAGCAGCTTACTGGCTAGTTTAACAGATACGCAGTATTTT.

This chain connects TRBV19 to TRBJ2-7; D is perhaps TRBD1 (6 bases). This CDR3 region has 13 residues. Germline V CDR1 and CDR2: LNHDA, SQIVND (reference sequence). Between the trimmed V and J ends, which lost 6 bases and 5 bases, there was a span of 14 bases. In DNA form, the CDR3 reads TGTGCCAGTAGCAACGGACAGAACAACGAGCAGTACTTC. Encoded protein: CASSNGQNNEQYF.

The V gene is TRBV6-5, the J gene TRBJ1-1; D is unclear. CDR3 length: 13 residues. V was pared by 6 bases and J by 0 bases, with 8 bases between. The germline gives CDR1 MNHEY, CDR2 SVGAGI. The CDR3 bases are TGTGCCAGCAGAGACCTGATGAACACTGAAGCTTTCTTT. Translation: CASRDLMNTEAFF.

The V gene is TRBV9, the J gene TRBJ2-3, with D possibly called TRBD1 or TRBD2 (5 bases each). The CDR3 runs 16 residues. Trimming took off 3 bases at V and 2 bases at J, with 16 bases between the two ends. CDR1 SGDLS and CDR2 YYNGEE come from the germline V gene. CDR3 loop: CASSAGAGPPTDTQYF. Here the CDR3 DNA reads TGTGCCAGCAGCGCCGGGGCGGGCCCCCCCACAGATACGCAGTATTTT.

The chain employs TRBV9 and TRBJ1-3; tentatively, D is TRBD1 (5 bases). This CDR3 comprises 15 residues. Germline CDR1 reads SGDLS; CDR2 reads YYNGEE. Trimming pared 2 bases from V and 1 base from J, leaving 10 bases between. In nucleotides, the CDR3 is TGTGCCAGCAGCGTTGGCTCAGGGTCTGGAAACACCATATATTTT. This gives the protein CASSVGSGSGNTIYF.

Here the CDR3 reads CASSDFAASYNEQFF. The CDR3 DNA follows: TGTGCCAGCAGTGACTTTGCGGCTAGTTACAATGAGCAGTTCTTC. This chain connects TRBV2 to TRBJ2-1; D gene uncertain. Trimming took off 3 bases at V and 4 bases at J, with 13 bases between the two ends. The CDR3 runs to 15 residues. Germline values: CDR1 SNHLY, CDR2 FYNNEI.

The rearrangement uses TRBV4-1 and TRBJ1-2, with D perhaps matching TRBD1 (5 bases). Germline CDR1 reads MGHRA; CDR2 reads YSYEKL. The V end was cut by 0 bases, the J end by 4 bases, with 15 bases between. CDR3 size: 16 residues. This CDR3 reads CASSQDRAGLGYGYTF. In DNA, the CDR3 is TGCGCCAGCAGCCAAGATAGGGCAGGGCTGGGCTATGGCTACACCTTC.

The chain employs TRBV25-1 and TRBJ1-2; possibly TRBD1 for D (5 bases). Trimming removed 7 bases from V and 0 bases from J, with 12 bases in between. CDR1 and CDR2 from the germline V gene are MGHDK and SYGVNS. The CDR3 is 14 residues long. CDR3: CASTEGGANYGYTF. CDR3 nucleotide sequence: TGTGCCAGCACAGAAGGAGGGGCTAACTATGGCTACACCTTC.